Given below is one T cell receptor beta chain in context. These data belong to a study of control samples from healthy donors and cancer patients. The repertoire was sequenced with immunoSEQ multiplex PCR; TCRdb's copy has only in-frame clones and lacks some. The sample shows about 160,000 clones, around 96% of them seen only once. Germline V gene lookup returns CDR1 LNHDA and CDR2 SQIVND (reference sequence). The CDR3 contains 15 residues. Between the trimmed V and J ends, which lost 5 bases and 7 bases, there was a span of 20 bases. Sequences were obtained from blood. The receptor's source is a woman aged 35 to 49 in good health. V gene TRBV19 combines with J gene TRBJ1-2; no firm D call. In nucleotides, the CDR3 is TGTGCCAGTAGTGGCCGTGAGAAGTTAGGCTCTGGCTACACCTTC. Its translation: CASSGREKLGSGYTF. The complete variable domain, with remaining parts taken from reference TRBV19 and TRBJ1-2, reads DGGITQSPKYLFRKEGQNVTLSCEQNLNHDAMYWYRQDPGQGLRLIYYSQIVNDFQKGDIAEGYSVSREKKESFPLTVTSAQKNPTAFYLCASSGREKLGSGYTFGSGTRLTVV.